The 28 T cell receptor beta chains below come from one sample, sequenced in a study of blood T cell repertoires in COVID-19 (dated by TCRdb to 2020 to 2022). Receptor libraries were prepared by the immunoSEQ multiplex PCR assay. As stored in TCRdb, this immuneACCESS dataset retains in-frame rearrangements with V and J assigned. A fraction of the clones does not appear; measured against another copy, unresolved V genes explain less than half of the discrepancy, and the remainder lacks a known reason. This sample holds about 210,000 clones; about 92% were observed only once. In total, the top ten clones hold 1% to 1.5% of the sample. The sequencing sample was made of peripheral blood. The receptors come from a man between 25 and 39 years old with acute or convalescent COVID-19.

The sample holds one count of this clone. The V call is TRBV28, the J call TRBJ2-7, with D perhaps matching TRBD1 (5 bases). Trimming left V 1 base short and J 2 bases short, with 12 bases between. The CDR3 is 15 amino acids. Germline V lookup: CDR1 MDHEN, CDR2 SYDVKM. CDR3 DNA sequence: TGTGCCAGCAGTTTATTCCCTGCAGGGACCTACGAGCAGTACTTC. Translation gives CASSLFPAGTYEQYF. Filled out from reference TRBV28 and TRBJ2-7, the complete variable domain reads DVKVTQSSRYLVKRTGEKVFLECVQDMDHENMFWYRQDPGLGLRLIYFSYDVKMKEKGDIPEGYSVSREKKERFSLILESASTNQTSMYLCASSLFPAGTYEQYFGPGTRLTVT.

V gene TRBV15 combines with J gene TRBJ2-2; possibly TRBD2 for D (5 bases). The V end was cut by 5 bases, the J end by 1 base, with 14 bases between. CDR3 length equals 16 residues. CDR1 is LNHNV and CDR2 is YYDKDF in the germline V gene (reference sequence). CDR3 sequence (DNA): TGTGCCACCAGCTCTACTAGATTCGTGAACACCGGGGAGCTGTTTTTT. Its translation: CATSSTRFVNTGELFF.

The chain is built from TRBV25-1 and TRBJ1-1, with 8 bases that match TRBD1. Trimming cost V 7 bases and J 13 bases; bases outside gene matches: 20. The CDR3 runs 15 residues. Germline values: CDR1 MGHDK, CDR2 SYGVNS. CDR3 protein: CASTVRDRLLERNFF. CDR3 coding DNA: TGTGCCAGCACTGTTCGGGACAGGCTCCTCGAGAGAAATTTCTTT.

V usage is TRBV5-1 and J usage is TRBJ2-4; D perhaps matches TRBD2 (5 bases). Germline values: CDR1 SGHRS, CDR2 YFSETQ. The CDR3 contains 15 residues. Trimming shortened V by 4 bases and J by 5 bases, and 16 bases separated the two germline ends. CDR3 sequence reads: CASSSKSGKENIQYF. The CDR3, as DNA: TGCGCCAGCAGCAGCAAATCGGGGAAGGAAAACATTCAGTACTTC.

This clone came up once. The chain has TRBV2 and TRBJ1-4; tentative D call: TRBD1 (5 bases). The CDR3 contains 15 residues. The germline gives CDR1 SNHLY, CDR2 FYNNEI. Trimming took off 7 bases at V and 7 bases at J, with 19 bases between the two ends. CDR3 nucleotides: TGTGCCAGCACCGCATTGGGGGGTTGGGGTGAAAAACTGTTTTTT. Its translation: CASTALGGWGEKLFF.

The V and J genes are TRBV6-6 and TRBJ1-5; D perhaps matches TRBD1 (6 bases). V was pared by 0 bases and J by 7 bases, with 16 bases between. Germline V CDR1 and CDR2: MNHNY, SVGAGI (reference sequence). This CDR3 spans 16 amino acids. The CDR3 loop is CASSYSGAGVGQPQHF. The CDR3, as DNA: TGTGCCAGCAGTTACTCTGGTGCAGGGGTAGGACAGCCCCAGCATTTT.

This chain links TRBV28 with TRBJ1-4; 8 bases are shared with TRBD1. CDR1 is MDHEN and CDR2 is SYDVKM in the germline V gene. The CDR3 is 14 amino acids. V was pared by 6 bases and J by 7 bases, with 7 bases of the junction left unmatched. The CDR3 sequence: CASRPGGVSEKLFF. The CDR3 coding sequence is TGTGCCAGCAGGCCAGGGGGCGTAAGTGAAAAACTGTTTTTT.

CDR3 protein: CASSVTAFSNQPQHF. DNA for the CDR3: TGTGCCAGCAGCGTGACAGCTTTTAGCAATCAGCCCCAGCATTTT. J is TRBJ1-5 and V is TRBV6-5; TRBD1 is a possible D gene (5 bases). The V and J ends lost 6 bases and 0 bases respectively, with 12 bases between them. Germline V gene data show CDR1 as MNHEY and CDR2 as SVGAGI. There are 15 residues in the CDR3.

The chain links TRBV6-5 to TRBJ2-2, with TRBD2 identical over 12 bases. The CDR3 covers 13 residues. Germline CDR1 and CDR2: MNHEY and SVGAGI. After removal of 5 bases from V and 14 bases from J, the junction contained 6 bases not matched to a gene. For the CDR3, the DNA is TGTGCCAGCAGTCTCCTAGCGGGAGGGCTCCTGTTTTTT. Translating gives CASSLLAGGLLFF.

The chain couples TRBV30 to TRBJ1-5; 7 bases line up with TRBD1. J gave up 0 bases and V 1 base, and 3 bases lay outside the gene matches. Germline values: CDR1 GTSNPN, CDR2 SVGIG (reference sequence). The CDR3 covers 15 residues. DNA of the CDR3: TGTGCCTGGAGTGGGGACAGTTATAGCAATCAGCCCCAGCATTTT. Protein sequence: CAWSGDSYSNQPQHF.

V is TRBV7-3 and J is TRBJ1-2; D gene uncertain. The CDR3 is made up of 12 amino acids. The germline V and J ends were trimmed by 3 bases and 8 bases, with 10 bases remaining between them. In germline, CDR1 is SGHTA, CDR2 FQGTGA. The CDR3: CASSLAEGGYTF. The CDR3 DNA reads as TGTGCCAGCAGCTTGGCAGAGGGAGGCTACACCTTC.

The chain is built from TRBV18 and TRBJ2-4; 7 positions agree with TRBD1. The CDR3 is 18 amino acids. V shed 1 base, J shed 1 base, and the junction held 10 bases outside the gene matches. CDR1 is KGHSH, CDR2 LQKENI, per germline. The CDR3: CASSPRTGEKRAKNIQYF. The CDR3 bases are TGTGCCAGCTCACCACGCACAGGGGAAAAACGTGCCAAAAACATTCAGTACTTC.

The genes are TRBV19 and TRBJ1-1; 7 nucleotides match TRBD1. The V gene end was trimmed by 7 bases and the J gene end by 2 bases; junction bases not matched to a gene: 4. Germline V gene lookup returns CDR1 LNHDA and CDR2 SQIVND (reference sequence). This CDR3 is 13 amino acids long. DNA of the CDR3: TGTGCCAGTATGACAGGGATTAACACTGAAGCTTTCTTT. It encodes CASMTGINTEAFF.

This clone is a singleton in its sample. The V call is TRBV14, the J call TRBJ2-1, with 7 bases lining up with TRBD2. The germline V gene has CDR1 SGHDN and CDR2 FVKESK. The CDR3 is made up of 17 amino acids. V lost 4 bases and J lost 9; bases outside the gene matches: 18. The CDR3 is CASSLIRGDFPKGEQFF. The CDR3 bases are TGTGCCAGCAGCCTCATTCGGGGGGACTTCCCAAAGGGTGAGCAGTTCTTC.

The rearrangement links TRBV6-6 to TRBJ1-3; no clear D. Looked up from germline, CDR1 is MNHNY and CDR2 is SVGAGI (reference sequence). The CDR3 length is 16 residues. The V and J ends lost 0 bases and 0 bases respectively, with 9 bases between them. In DNA form, the CDR3 reads TGTGCCAGCAGTTACTCGGCACCCATCTCTGGAAACACCATATATTTT. It specifies CASSYSAPISGNTIYF.

This chain links TRBV2 with TRBJ1-4; TRBD1 matches at 7 bases. Losses at the gene ends were 4 bases for V and 2 bases for J; bases not matched to a gene: 4. Germline V gene sequence: CDR1 SNHLY, CDR2 FYNNEI. The CDR3 is made up of 15 amino acids. CDR3 region: CASSGQGRTNEKLFF. CDR3 bases: TGTGCCAGCAGTGGACAGGGCCGGACTAATGAAAAACTGTTTTTT.

The V and J genes are TRBV28 and TRBJ2-5; a weak D match, TRBD1 (5 bases). Germline loops: CDR1 MDHEN, CDR2 SYDVKM. The CDR3 has 14 residues. V dropped 5 bases and J dropped 2 bases, with 12 bases sitting between them. The CDR3: CASSPRQKQETQYF. DNA for the CDR3: TGTGCCAGCAGTCCCCGACAGAAACAAGAGACCCAGTACTTC. The variable domain in full, completed from reference TRBV28 and TRBJ2-5, reads DVKVTQSSRYLVKRTGEKVFLECVQDMDHENMFWYRQDPGLGLRLIYFSYDVKMKEKGDIPEGYSVSREKKERFSLILESASTNQTSMYLCASSPRQKQETQYFGPGTRLLVL.

The gene calls are TRBV5-1 and TRBJ1-1; 9 bases map to TRBD1. With 5 bases clipped from V and 5 bases from J, the junction kept 4 bases outside the gene matches. Germline V gives CDR1 SGHRS, CDR2 YFSETQ. The CDR3 spans 13 residues. The CDR3 DNA sequence: TGCGCCAGCAGAGTGGACAGGGGTACTGAAGCTTTCTTT. This sequence encodes CASRVDRGTEAFF.

Notes on this clone: One end of the junction is discordant with germline, which a read error may explain. The J gene is TRBJ2-1, the V gene TRBV7-7, with 13 bases matching TRBD2. Germline V gene lookup returns CDR1 SSHAT and CDR2 FNYEAQ (reference sequence). The CDR3 spans 16 residues. The CDR3 nucleotides are TGTGCTAGCAGCTTATCCGGACTAGCGGGAGTCAATGAGCAGTTCTTC. Translating it yields CASSLSGLAGVNEQFF. Looking up the rest from reference TRBV7-7 and TRBJ2-1 gives the full variable domain: GAGVSQSPRYKVTKRGQDVTLRCDPISSHATLYWYQQALGQGPEFLTYFNYEAQPDKSGLPSDRFSAERPEGSISTLTIQRTEQRDSAMYRCASSLSGLAGVNEQFFGPGTRLTVL.

The CDR3 protein is CASSKTGGFRELFF. CDR3 in DNA: TGTGCCAGCAGCAAGACAGGGGGCTTCAGGGAGCTGTTTTTT. The chain is built from TRBV28 and TRBJ2-2, with 10 bases that match TRBD1. CDR3 size: 14 residues. CDR1 is MDHEN, CDR2 SYDVKM, per germline. The J segment lost 9 bases and the V segment lost 6 bases, leaving 7 bases of the junction unmatched.

The genes are TRBV6-5 and TRBJ2-7; D is unresolved. V gave up 5 bases and J gave up 1 base, with 12 bases separating them. Germline CDR1 is MNHEY and CDR2 is SVGAGI. CDR3 length equals 14 residues. CDR3 bases: TGTGCCAGCAGTAATCACAGATTGTCCTACGAGCAGTACTTC. This translates into CASSNHRLSYEQYF.

The V call is TRBV18, the J call TRBJ1-4; D is possibly TRBD1 (5 bases). From germline, CDR1 is KGHSH and CDR2 LQKENI. CDR3 length equals 16 residues. V was clipped by 2 bases and J by 5 bases, with 15 bases between them. CDR3 sequence (DNA): TGTGCCAGCTCACCAACGTTAGGGGCTGGGAATGAAAAACTGTTTTTT. The encoded protein is CASSPTLGAGNEKLFF.

The chain uses TRBV4-1 and TRBJ2-7, with 10 nucleotides matching TRBD2. Looked up from germline, CDR1 is MGHRA and CDR2 is YSYEKL. With V trimmed by 4 bases and J by 4 bases, 13 bases remained unmatched. The CDR3 totals 17 residues. DNA for the CDR3: TGCGCCAGCAGCCGACGCGATGGGACTAGCGAGCCGTACGAGCAGTACTTC. Encoded protein: CASSRRDGTSEPYEQYF.

The chain uses TRBV5-1 and TRBJ2-3, with 9 bases lining up with TRBD2. In germline, CDR1 is SGHRS, CDR2 YFSETQ. CDR3 length: 15 amino acids. V shed 0 bases and J 1 base; nucleotides not matched to a gene: 0. CDR3 sequence reads: CASSLVAGGTDTQYF. CDR3 DNA: TGCGCCAGCAGCTTGGTAGCGGGGGGCACAGATACGCAGTATTTT.

The rearrangement joins TRBV3-1 (or the pseudogene TRBV3-2) to TRBJ1-6, with 10 positions matching TRBD1. CDR3 length equals 14 residues. CDR1 and CDR2 from the germline V gene are LGHDT and YNNKEL (reference sequence). With 4 bases clipped from V and 9 bases from J, the junction kept 3 bases outside the gene matches. This CDR3 is CASSPTGGSSPLHF. The CDR3 bases are TGTGCCAGCAGCCCGACAGGGGGCAGTTCACCCCTCCACTTT.

This rearrangement joins TRBV19 to TRBJ1-5, with TRBD1 matching over 9 bases. After removal of 9 bases from V and 0 bases from J, the junction contained 6 bases not matched to a gene. Germline V gene sequence: CDR1 LNHDA, CDR2 SQIVND (reference sequence). CDR3 length: 15 amino acids. CDR3 protein: CASRDRVHSNQPQHF. The CDR3 DNA follows: TGTGCCAGCCGGGACAGGGTCCATAGCAATCAGCCCCAGCATTTT.

This sequence joins TRBV27 and TRBJ2-7; maybe TRBD1 (6 bases). CDR1 and CDR2 (germline): MNHEY, SMNVEV (reference sequence). Trimming removed 5 bases at V and 7 bases at J, with 15 bases between. The length of the CDR3 is 13 residues. CDR3 nucleotide sequence: TGTGCCAGCAGTAAACAGGGTCCCTGGGAGCAGTACTTC. Translation: CASSKQGPWEQYF.

The chain is built from TRBV14 and TRBJ1-5; TRBD1 might be the D (6 bases). Trimming removed 4 bases from V and 7 bases from J, with 29 bases in between. CDR3 size: 19 residues. Germline loops: CDR1 SGHDN, CDR2 FVKESK. The CDR3 loop reads CASSLRTLNRVHKSQPQHF. In DNA, the CDR3 is TGTGCCAGCAGCCTCCGAACCCTTAACAGGGTACACAAATCCCAGCCCCAGCATTTT.